This T cell receptor (beta chain) was documented in a study of beta chain features in type 1 diabetes (dated by TCRdb to 2017 to 2018). Concerning the study at large: No differences in mean age, gender distribution, total cell number or subset yield were found between patients and healthy donors. The study compared the TCRB repertoires of sorted circulating CD4+ T cell subsets in recently diagnosed type 1 diabetes patients with those in matched healthy donors. Naive and central memory subsets were obtained from all 30 or so donors, but regulatory and stem cell-like memory subsets were isolated from only 8 patients and roughly 8 healthy donors. A total of approximately 100,000,000 sorted cells were examined across all samples, and the number of cells per subset was strongly correlated with RNA yield.

As concerns this clone: Its antigen has not been determined. No qualities accompany the bases; no much larger clone lies one base away.

All of the isolated RNA was reverse transcribed with the High Capacity cDNA Reverse Transcription Kit, so expressed TCRB transcripts were sequenced. Deep immunoSEQ sequencing was performed on naive, central memory and regulatory T cell samples, with an average of roughly 4 million total reads per sample. Sorted cells were lysed in RLT buffer, and RNA was extracted using DNase-treated RNeasy Micro or Mini kits according to cell number. Each cell subset was processed on its own to prevent cross-contamination, while patient and healthy donor samples were processed together. The immunoSEQ multiplex PCR was used to amplify TCRB sequences from cDNA, generating 87-bp fragments that spanned the CDR3 region. Sequencing of the amplicons was performed on the Illumina HiSeq platform. The published analysis was carried out like this. Synthetic template baselines were used to correct PCR bias computationally, reads within Hamming distance 2 were collapsed together, and singletons that could not be merged were discarded. Reads were aligned against IMGT so that V, D and J genes, CDR3 length and insertions or deletions at six rearrangement sites could be assigned. Clonotype counts were normalized to sorted cell number within each subset before computing true diversity and Gini coefficients with the tcR R package. The overlap coefficient, calculated on TCRB nucleotide sequences, was used to measure repertoire sharing. Out-of-frame TCRB sequences from naive cells were analyzed to stand in for the pre-selection repertoire. The immuneACCESS repertoire file appears here via TCRdb, limited to in-frame rearrangements. These files lack a portion of the clones; in checked studies, under half of the deficit traces to unresolved V genes, and the cause of the others is not known. Clone size and the V and J calls come from that table; the DNA yielded D and trimming. Counted in this sample were about 150,000 clones; over 9.5% of them appeared once. The ten largest account for roughly 1.4% of the sample.

Broad study findings and their caveats: Naive, central memory and regulatory TCRB repertoires appeared to be more alike among patients than among healthy donors. A moderate but significant shortening of TCRB CDR3 length was observed in type 1 diabetes patients in all four CD4+ subsets. Because the HLA sub-analyses included only small numbers of individuals, any influence of HLA type on TCRB rearrangement was left unresolved. Because cDNA was sequenced instead of genomic DNA, activated cells with high expression could be over-represented, although the groups did not differ in activation or CD3 levels. PCR might favor shorter templates, but patient and control samples were amplified and corrected together, so any skew would affect both groups equally. At VDJ recombination sites, type 1 diabetes patients had fewer insertions and more deleted nucleotides, which implies abnormalities in thymic rearrangement.

Including cysteine and phenylalanine, the CDR3 has 15 amino acids. The CDR3 DNA has 45 bases and is translated from base 1. Trimming removed 4 bases from V and 0 bases from J, leaving 10 bases between the germline ends. The germline V gene provides CDR1 SGHRS and CDR2 YFSETQ. A single peripheral blood draw of around 120 mL on average was collected from each donor into heparinised tubes. Using a panel that included CD45RO, CCR7, CD25, CD127, CD95 and CD27, naive, central memory, regulatory and stem cell-like memory CD4+ T cells were sorted on a BD FACSAria II. Purity was above 95% for every sorted population. PBMCs were isolated right away by Lymphoprep density gradient centrifugation and were stained directly, without culture. To minimize batch effects, samples were stained and sorted in pairs, one healthy donor with one patient per experiment.

The sequenced sample consisted of naive CD4+ T cells from blood. The cell subset or site label here, explained by the study, means: true naive CD4+ T cells. The origin of this receptor is a man between 18 and 35 years old in good health. Recombination joined TRBV5-1 with TRBJ2-2; a weak D assignment points to TRBD2 (6 bases agree). The DNA is as follows: TGCGCCAGCAGCGGGGGGACCGCGAACACCGGGGAGCTGTTTTTT. This yields the protein CASSGGTANTGELFF.